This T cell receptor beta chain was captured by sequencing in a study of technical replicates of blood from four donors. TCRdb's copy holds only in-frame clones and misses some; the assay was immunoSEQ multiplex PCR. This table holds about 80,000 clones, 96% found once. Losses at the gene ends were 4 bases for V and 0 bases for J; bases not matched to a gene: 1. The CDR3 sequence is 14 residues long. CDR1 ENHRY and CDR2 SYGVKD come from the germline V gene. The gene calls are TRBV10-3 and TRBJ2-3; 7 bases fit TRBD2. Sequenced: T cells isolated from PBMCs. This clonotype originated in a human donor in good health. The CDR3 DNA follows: TGTGCCATCAGTGCTAGCGGAAGCACAGATACGCAGTATTTT. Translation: CAISASGSTDTQYF.